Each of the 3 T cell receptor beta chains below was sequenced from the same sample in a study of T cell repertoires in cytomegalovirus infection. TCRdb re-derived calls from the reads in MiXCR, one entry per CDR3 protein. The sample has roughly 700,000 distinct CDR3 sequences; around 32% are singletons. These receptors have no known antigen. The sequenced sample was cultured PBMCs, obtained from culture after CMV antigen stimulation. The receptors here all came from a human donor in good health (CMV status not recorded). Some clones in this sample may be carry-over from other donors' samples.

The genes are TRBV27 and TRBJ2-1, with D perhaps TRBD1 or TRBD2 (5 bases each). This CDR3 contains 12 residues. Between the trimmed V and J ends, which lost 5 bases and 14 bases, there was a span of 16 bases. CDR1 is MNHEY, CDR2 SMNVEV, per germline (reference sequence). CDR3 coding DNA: TGTGCCAGCAGTCCAGACCCCGGGACCAAGTTCTTC. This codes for CASSPDPGTKFF.

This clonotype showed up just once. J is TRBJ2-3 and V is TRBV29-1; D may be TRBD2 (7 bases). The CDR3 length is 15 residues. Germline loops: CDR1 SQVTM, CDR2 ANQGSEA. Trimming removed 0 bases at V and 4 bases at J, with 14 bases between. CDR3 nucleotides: TGCAGCGTTGAAGAGGCGCGGGGGCGGGCAGATACGCAGTATTTT. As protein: CSVEEARGRADTQYF.

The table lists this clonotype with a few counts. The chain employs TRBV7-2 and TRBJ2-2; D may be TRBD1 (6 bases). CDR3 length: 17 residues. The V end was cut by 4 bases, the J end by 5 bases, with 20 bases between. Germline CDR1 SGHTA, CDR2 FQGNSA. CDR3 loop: CASSSELYRVGTGELFF. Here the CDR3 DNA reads TGTGCCAGCAGCTCGGAATTGTACAGGGTGGGGACCGGGGAGCTGTTTTTT.